This T cell receptor beta chain comes out of a study of blood T cell repertoires in COVID-19. Study-level information: Researchers got acute and convalescent COVID-19 samples from the United States, Italy and Spain. T cells, B-cell-depleted T cells, or PBMCs provided the cDNA or gDNA that served as material.

The data were produced by immunoSEQ multiplex PCR, yet TCRdb's version contains in-frame clones alone and is incomplete. Here the sample spans 150,000 to 200,000 clones, around 83% being singletons. Cohorts were assigned according to the clinical history that participants reported. Cohort 3 donors were reported recovered after two negative PCRs, clearance, or symptom resolution. The material sequenced was PBMCs or T cells enriched from blood (not recorded which). This TCR came from a man aged 50-59 years who had recovered from COVID-19.

CDR3 in amino acids: CASSEVSERKSLHF. CDR3 bases: TGCGCCAGCAGCGAAGTGTCAGAGCGCAAAAGCCTCCACTTT. J is TRBJ1-6 and V is TRBV5-1, with D unresolved. With 4 bases removed from V and 15 bases from J, the gap between germline ends came to 20 bases. The germline CDR1 and CDR2 sequences are SGHRS and YFSETQ. The CDR3 has 14 amino acids.